This T cell receptor beta chain is drawn from a study of shared clonotypes between healthy human individuals. Study-level background: The cohort had a couple of women and a few men, ages 18 to 49. Each donor's CD8 memory used one plate, CD8 naive two, each CD4 subset three.

This clone was counted a single time. The antigen is not known. Profiled with immunoSEQ multiplex PCR; TCRdb holds only in-frame clones, not every one. The data contain under 850,000 clones, around 70% of them seen just once; the ten biggest clones take up under 2%. V was cut by 6 bases and J by 1 base, with 16 bases left in between. The CDR3 has 15 amino acids. CDR1 and CDR2 from the germline V gene are MDHEN and SYDVKM. General study points: Naive subsets typically showed greater estimated richness than memory subsets. Only blood underwent sampling, and tissue repertoires likely differ.

The source is a woman aged 25-40 years in good health. Sequenced: memory CD4+ T cells sorted from blood. Subset: CD45RA-negative fraction. This chain links TRBV28 with TRBJ2-7; the D gene is possibly TRBD1 (6 bases). Here the CDR3 reads CASSVGGVISYEQYF. The DNA for the CDR3 is TGTGCCAGCAGCGTAGGGGGAGTCATATCCTACGAGCAGTACTTC.